The source of this TCR beta chain is a study of shared T cell receptors in the human thymus. In germline, CDR1 is SGHRS, CDR2 YFSETQ. The CDR3 spans 14 residues. The V and J ends lost 1 base and 5 bases respectively, with 10 bases between them. The data were produced by immunoSEQ multiplex PCR, yet TCRdb's version contains in-frame clones alone and is incomplete. This table holds hundreds of thousands of clones, approximately 87% found once. These data also formed part of another study, on human thymus T cells. That study reports: The thymus was resected at corrective cardiac surgery. Thymic as well as blood repertoires seemed to favor certain V and J genes unevenly.

The source material was thymocytes. This clonotype was sampled from a boy in the first two years of life with a congenital heart defect. The genes are TRBV5-1 and TRBJ2-1, with D maybe TRBD1 (5 bases). CDR3 sequence (DNA): TGCGCCAGCAGCTTGCTTCCCAGGGACAATGAGCAGTTCTTC. It yields the protein CASSLLPRDNEQFF.